This T cell receptor (beta chain) appears in the sequencing data of a study of T cell responses to AZD1222 COVID-19 vaccine. As concerns this clone: Its antigen is currently unknown.

This table comes from immunoSEQ multiplex PCR, and its TCRdb copy is limited to in-frame clones, with some not included. The sample shows approximately 200,000 clones, 85% to 90% of them seen only once. Regarding the study as a whole: A reported finding is that nearly half of spike-specific TCRs target unmutated variant regions. Spike-specific TCR depth and breadth grew after two AZD1222 doses.

This CDR3 spans 15 amino acids. Trimming cost V 1 base and J 4 bases, with 14 bases left between them. Germline V lookup: CDR1 SGHDT, CDR2 YYEEEE. The sequenced sample was peripheral blood, obtained on day 0 of MenACWY control vaccination. This chain links TRBV5-6 with TRBJ1-1, with D possibly TRBD1 on 5 matching bases. This TCR was recovered from an adult in good health. Here the CDR3 DNA reads TGTGCCAGCAGCTTGATGCCGGGACCCCGCACTGAAGCTTTCTTT. Translated: CASSLMPGPRTEAFF.